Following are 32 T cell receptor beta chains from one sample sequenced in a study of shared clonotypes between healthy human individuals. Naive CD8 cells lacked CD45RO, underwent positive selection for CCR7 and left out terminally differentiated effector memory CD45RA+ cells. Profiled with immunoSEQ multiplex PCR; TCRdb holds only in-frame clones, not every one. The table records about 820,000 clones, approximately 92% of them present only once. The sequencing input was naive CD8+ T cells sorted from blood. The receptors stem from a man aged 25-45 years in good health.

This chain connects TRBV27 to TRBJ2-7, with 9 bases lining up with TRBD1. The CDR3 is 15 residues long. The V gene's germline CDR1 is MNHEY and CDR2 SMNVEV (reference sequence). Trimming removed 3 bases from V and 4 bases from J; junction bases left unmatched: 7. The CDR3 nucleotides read TGTGCCAGCAGTTTTTTAGGACAGGGGTCGTACGAGCAGTACTTC. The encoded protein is CASSFLGQGSYEQYF.

The CDR3: CASSLNPGLGSTDTQYF. Written as DNA, the CDR3 is TGTGCCAGCAGCTTAAACCCGGGCCTAGGGAGCACAGATACGCAGTATTTT. V usage is TRBV7-8 and J usage is TRBJ2-3; D unclear. The V and J ends lost 2 bases and 0 bases respectively, with 15 bases between them. The CDR3 has 17 amino acids. In germline, CDR1 is SGHVS, CDR2 FQNEAQ.

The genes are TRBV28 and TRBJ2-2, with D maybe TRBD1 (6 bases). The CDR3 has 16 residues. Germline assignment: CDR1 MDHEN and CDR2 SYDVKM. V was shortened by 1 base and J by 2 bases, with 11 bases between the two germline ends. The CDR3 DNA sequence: TGTGCCAGCAGTTTATTCGAGGGGGTAAACACCGGGGAGCTGTTTTTT. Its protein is CASSLFEGVNTGELFF.

Here the CDR3 reads CASSLTSGPLYEQYF. DNA for the CDR3: TGTGCCAGCAGCTTAACCAGCGGGCCCCTCTACGAGCAGTACTTC. The chain is built from TRBV11-2 and TRBJ2-7, with D maybe TRBD2 (6 bases). CDR1 SGHAT and CDR2 FQNNGV come from the germline V gene. The CDR3 spans 15 residues. Trimming took off 2 bases at V and 3 bases at J, with 14 bases between the two ends. Together with reference TRBV11-2 and TRBJ2-7, the CDR3 gives the full variable domain: EAGVAQSPRYKIIEKRQSVAFWCNPISGHATLYWYQQILGQGPKLLIQFQNNGVVDDSQLPKDRFSAERLKGVDSTLKIQPAKLEDSAVYLCASSLTSGPLYEQYFGPGTRLTVT.

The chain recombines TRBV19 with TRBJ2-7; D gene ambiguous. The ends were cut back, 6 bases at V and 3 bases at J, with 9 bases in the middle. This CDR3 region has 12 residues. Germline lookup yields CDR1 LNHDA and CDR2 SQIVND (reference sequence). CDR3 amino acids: CASSSDNYEQYF. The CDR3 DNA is TGTGCCAGTAGCTCAGACAACTACGAGCAGTACTTC.

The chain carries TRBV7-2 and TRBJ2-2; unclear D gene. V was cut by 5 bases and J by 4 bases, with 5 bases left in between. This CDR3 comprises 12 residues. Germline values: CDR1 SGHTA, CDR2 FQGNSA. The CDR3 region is CASSPATGELFF. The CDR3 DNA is TGTGCCAGCAGCCCGGCCACCGGGGAGCTGTTTTTT.

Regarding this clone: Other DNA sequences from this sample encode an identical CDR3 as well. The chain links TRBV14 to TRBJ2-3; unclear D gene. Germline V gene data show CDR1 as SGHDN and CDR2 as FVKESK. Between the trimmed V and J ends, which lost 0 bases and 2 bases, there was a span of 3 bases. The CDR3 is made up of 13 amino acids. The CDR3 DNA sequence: TGTGCCAGCAGCCAAGACCCCACAGATACGCAGTATTTT. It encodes CASSQDPTDTQYF.

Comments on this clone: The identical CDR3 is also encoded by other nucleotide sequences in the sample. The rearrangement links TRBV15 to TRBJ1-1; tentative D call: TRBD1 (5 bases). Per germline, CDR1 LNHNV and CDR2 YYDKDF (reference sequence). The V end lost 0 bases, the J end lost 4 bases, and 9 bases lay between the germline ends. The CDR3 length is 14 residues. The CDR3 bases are TGTGCCACCAGCAGAGAATCCGGGGGCACTGAAGCTTTCTTT. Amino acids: CATSRESGGTEAFF.

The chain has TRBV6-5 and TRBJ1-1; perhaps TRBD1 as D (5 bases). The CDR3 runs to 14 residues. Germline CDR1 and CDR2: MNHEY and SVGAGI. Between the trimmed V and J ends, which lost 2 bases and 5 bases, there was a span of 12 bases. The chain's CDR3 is CASSYVGGETEAFF. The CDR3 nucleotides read TGTGCCAGCAGTTACGTGGGGGGGGAGACTGAAGCTTTCTTT.

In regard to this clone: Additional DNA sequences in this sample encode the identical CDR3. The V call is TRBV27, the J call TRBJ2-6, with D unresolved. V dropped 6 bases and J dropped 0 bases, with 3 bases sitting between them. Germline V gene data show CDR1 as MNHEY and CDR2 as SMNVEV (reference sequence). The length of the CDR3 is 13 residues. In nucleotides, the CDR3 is TGTGCCAGCAGCAACTCTGGGGCCAACGTCCTGACTTTC. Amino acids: CASSNSGANVLTF.

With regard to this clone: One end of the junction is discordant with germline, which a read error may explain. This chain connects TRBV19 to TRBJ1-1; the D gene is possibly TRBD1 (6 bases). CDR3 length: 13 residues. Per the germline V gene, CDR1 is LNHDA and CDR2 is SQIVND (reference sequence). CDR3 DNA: TGTGCCAGTAGTATAGATCTGGGGGCTGACGCTTTCTTT. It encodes CASSIDLGADAFF.

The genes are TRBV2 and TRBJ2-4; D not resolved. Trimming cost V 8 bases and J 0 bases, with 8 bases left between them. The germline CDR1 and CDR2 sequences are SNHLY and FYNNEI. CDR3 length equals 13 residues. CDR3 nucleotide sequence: TGTGCCAGCTACGGCGTAGCCAAAAACATTCAGTACTTC. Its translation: CASYGVAKNIQYF.

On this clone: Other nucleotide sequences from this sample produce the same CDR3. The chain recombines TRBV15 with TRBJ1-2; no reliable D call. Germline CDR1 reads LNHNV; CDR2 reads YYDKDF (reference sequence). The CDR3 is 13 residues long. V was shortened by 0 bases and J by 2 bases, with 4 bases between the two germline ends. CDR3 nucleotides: TGTGCCACCAGCAGAGAGAACAACTATGGCTACACCTTC. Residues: CATSRENNYGYTF. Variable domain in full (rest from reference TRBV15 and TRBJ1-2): DAMVIQNPRYQVTQFGKPVTLSCSQTLNHNVMYWYQQKSSQAPKLLFHYYDKDFNNEADTPDNFQSRRPNTSFCFLDIRSPGLGDTAMYLCATSRENNYGYTFGSGTRLTVV.

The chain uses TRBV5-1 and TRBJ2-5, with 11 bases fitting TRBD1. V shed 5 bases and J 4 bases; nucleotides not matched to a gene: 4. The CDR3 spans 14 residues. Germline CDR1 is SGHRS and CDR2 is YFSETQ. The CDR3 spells CASSGTGGVETQYF. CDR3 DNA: TGCGCCAGCAGTGGGACAGGGGGTGTAGAGACCCAGTACTTC.

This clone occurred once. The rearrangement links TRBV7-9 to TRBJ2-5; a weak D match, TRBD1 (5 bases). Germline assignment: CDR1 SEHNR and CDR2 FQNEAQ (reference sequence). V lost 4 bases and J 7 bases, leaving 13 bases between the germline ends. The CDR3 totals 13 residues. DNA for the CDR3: TGTGCCAGCAGCTCCCAGGGTGTCGGGACCCAGTACTTC. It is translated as CASSSQGVGTQYF.

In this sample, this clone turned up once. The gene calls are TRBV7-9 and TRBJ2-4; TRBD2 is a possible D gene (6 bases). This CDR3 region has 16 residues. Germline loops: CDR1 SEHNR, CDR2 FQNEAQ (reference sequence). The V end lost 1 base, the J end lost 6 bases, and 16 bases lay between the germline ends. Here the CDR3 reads CASSLGGRGSGNIQYF. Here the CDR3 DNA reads TGTGCCAGCAGCTTAGGGGGACGGGGGTCTGGAAACATTCAGTACTTC.

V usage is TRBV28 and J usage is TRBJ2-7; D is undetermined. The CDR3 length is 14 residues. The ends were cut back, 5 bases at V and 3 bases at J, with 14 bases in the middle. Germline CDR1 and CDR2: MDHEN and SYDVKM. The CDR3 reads CASSPDRVLYEQYF. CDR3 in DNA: TGTGCCAGCAGTCCCGACCGGGTCCTCTACGAGCAGTACTTC.

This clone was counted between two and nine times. CDR3 sequence reads: CASSPGAREKLFF. CDR3 in DNA: TGTGCCAGCAGTCCCGGCGCCCGCGAAAAACTGTTTTTT. V usage is TRBV7-9 and J usage is TRBJ1-4; D gene ambiguous. V lost 6 bases and J lost 8, with 13 bases in between. Germline CDR1 is SEHNR and CDR2 is FQNEAQ (reference sequence). This CDR3 region has 13 residues.

CDR3 sequence reads: CASSSIGSEQYF. In nucleotides, the CDR3 is TGTGCCAGCAGTTCAATAGGCTCCGAGCAGTACTTC. This chain links TRBV27 with TRBJ2-7; no clear D gene. The CDR3 consists of 12 residues. Trimming pared 4 bases from V and 6 bases from J, leaving 10 bases between. The germline V gene has CDR1 MNHEY and CDR2 SMNVEV (reference sequence).

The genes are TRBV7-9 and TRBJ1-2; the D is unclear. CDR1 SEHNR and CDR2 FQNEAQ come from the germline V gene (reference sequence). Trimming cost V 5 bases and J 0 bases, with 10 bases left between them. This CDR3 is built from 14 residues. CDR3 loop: CASSTPLANYGYTF. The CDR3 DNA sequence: TGTGCCAGCAGCACACCGTTAGCTAACTATGGCTACACCTTC.

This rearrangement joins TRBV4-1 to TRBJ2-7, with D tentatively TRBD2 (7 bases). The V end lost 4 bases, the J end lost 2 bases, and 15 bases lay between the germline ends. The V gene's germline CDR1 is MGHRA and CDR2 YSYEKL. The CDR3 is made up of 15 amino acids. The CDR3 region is CASSPEGGAPYEQYF. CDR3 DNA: TGCGCCAGCAGCCCCGAGGGGGGGGCCCCCTACGAGCAGTACTTC.

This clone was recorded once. The CDR3, as DNA: TGTGCCAGCAGTGAGTCGCTAGCGGGAGATTCTGGGGAGCTGTTTTTT. Amino acid sequence: CASSESLAGDSGELFF. The J gene is TRBJ2-2, the V gene TRBV25-1; 10 bases align to TRBD2. Germline V lookup: CDR1 MGHDK, CDR2 SYGVNS. CDR3 length: 16 amino acids. The J segment lost 8 bases and the V segment lost 3 bases, leaving 9 bases of the junction unmatched.

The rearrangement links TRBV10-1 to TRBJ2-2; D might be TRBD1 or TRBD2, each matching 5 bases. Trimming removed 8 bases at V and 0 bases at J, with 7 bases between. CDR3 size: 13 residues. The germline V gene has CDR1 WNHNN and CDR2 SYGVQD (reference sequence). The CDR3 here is CASRDPNTGELFF. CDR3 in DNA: TGCGCCAGCCGGGACCCGAACACCGGGGAGCTGTTTTTT.

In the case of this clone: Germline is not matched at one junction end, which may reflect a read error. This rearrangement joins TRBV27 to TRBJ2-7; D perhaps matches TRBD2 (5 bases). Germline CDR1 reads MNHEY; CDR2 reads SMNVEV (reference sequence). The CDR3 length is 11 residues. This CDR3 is CASSFGGPFHF. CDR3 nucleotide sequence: TGTGCCAGCAGTTTTGGCGGGCCTTTTCACTTC.

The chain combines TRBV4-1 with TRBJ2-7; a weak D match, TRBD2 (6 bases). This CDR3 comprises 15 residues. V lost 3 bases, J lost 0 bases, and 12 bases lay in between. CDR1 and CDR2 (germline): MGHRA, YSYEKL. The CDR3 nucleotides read TGCGCCAGCAGCCAGGTAGCGGCTAACTCCTACGAGCAGTACTTC. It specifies CASSQVAANSYEQYF.

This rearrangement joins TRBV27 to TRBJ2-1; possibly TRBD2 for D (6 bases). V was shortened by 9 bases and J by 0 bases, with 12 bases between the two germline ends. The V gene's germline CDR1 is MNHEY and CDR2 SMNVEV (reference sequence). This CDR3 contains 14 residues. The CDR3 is CASRIADSYNEQFF. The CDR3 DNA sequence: TGTGCCAGTAGGATAGCGGACTCCTACAATGAGCAGTTCTTC.

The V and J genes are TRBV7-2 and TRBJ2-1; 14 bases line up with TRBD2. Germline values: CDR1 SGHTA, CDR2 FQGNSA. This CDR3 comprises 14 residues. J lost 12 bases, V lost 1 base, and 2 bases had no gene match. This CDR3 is CASSLGTSGRWQFF. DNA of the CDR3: TGTGCCAGCAGCTTAGGGACTAGCGGGAGGTGGCAGTTCTTC.

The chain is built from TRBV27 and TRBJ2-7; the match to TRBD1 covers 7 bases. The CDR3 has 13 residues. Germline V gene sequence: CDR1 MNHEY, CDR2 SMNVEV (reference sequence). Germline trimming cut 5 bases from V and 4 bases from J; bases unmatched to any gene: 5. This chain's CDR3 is CASSPSGGYEQYF. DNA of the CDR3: TGTGCCAGCAGTCCGTCAGGGGGTTACGAGCAGTACTTC.

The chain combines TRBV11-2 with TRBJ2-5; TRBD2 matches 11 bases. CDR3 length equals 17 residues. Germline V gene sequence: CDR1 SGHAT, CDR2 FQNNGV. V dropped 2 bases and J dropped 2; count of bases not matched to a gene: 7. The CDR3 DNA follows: TGTGCCAGCAGCTTATTCGTTACTAGCGGGAGACAAGAGACCCAGTACTTC. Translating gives CASSLFVTSGRQETQYF.

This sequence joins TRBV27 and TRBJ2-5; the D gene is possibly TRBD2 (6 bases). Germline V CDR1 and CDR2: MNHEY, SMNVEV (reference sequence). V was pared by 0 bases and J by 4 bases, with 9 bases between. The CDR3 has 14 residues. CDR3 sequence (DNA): TGTGCCAGCAGTTTATCCGGGAGTACAGAGACCCAGTACTTC. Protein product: CASSLSGSTETQYF.

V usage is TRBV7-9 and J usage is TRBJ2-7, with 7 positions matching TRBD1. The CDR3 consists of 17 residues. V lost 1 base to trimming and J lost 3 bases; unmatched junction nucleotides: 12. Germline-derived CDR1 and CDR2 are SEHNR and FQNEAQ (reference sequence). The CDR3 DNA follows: TGTGCCAGCAGCTTAGAGTTCTCGGGACAGCAACTCTACGAGCAGTACTTC. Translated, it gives CASSLEFSGQQLYEQYF.

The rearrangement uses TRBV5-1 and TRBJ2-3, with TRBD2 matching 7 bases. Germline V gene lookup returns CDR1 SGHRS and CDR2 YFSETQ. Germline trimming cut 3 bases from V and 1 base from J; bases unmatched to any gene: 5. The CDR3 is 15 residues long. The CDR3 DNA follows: TGCGCCAGCAGCTCATCTAGCGGAGGCACAGATACGCAGTATTTT. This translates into CASSSSSGGTDTQYF.